This TCR beta chain stems from a study of blood T cell repertoires in COVID-19. Study information: Whether acute or convalescent, the COVID-19 samples came from the United States, Italy and Spain. PBMCs, B-cell-depleted T cells, or T cells were the source of the cDNA or gDNA that made up the material.

Source study methods: Cell counts per sample came from amplifying reference gene primers. The data were produced by immunoSEQ multiplex PCR, yet TCRdb's version contains in-frame clones alone and is incomplete. V and J calls and clone size follow that table, whereas D and trimming were derived from the DNA. The sample lists approximately 170,000 clones, 83% occurring once. Material for sequencing was peripheral blood. The TCR originated in a woman aged 70-85 years with COVID-19, enrolled during active disease.

In DNA form, the CDR3 reads TGCAGCGTTGAAGGTACGACACGAACTAATGAAAAACTGTTTTTT. It translates to CSVEGTTRTNEKLFF. V and J are TRBV29-1 and TRBJ1-4; D gene uncertain. Germline V gene lookup returns CDR1 SQVTM and CDR2 ANQGSEA. This CDR3 is built from 15 residues. The V gene lost 1 base and the J gene lost 1 base, with 10 bases spanning the gap.